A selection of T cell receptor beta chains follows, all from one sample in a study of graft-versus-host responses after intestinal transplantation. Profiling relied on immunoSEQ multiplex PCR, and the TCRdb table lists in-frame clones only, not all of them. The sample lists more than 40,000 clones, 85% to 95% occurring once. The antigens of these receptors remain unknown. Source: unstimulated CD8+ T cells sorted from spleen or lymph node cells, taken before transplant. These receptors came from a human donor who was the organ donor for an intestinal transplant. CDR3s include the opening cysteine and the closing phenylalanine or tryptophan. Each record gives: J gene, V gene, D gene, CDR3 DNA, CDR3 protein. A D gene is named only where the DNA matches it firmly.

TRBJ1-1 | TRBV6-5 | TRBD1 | TGTGCCAGCAGTTACCCGACCGATCAGGGGGCAGGGGAAGCTTTCTTT | CASSYPTDQGAGEAFF
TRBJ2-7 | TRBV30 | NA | TGTGCCTGGAGTGGGGATGGGAACGAGCAGTACTTC | CAWSGDGNEQYF
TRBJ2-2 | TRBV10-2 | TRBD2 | TGCGCCAGCAGTTCTAGCGGGGGGGTCGTCGGGGAGCTGTTTTTT | CASSSSGGVVGELFF
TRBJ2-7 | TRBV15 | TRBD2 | TGTGCCACCAGTTCGAGTGGGGGAGGGTACGAGCAGTACTTC | CATSSSGGGYEQYF
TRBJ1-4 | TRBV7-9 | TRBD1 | TGTGCCAGCAGCTCCACGGGACAGGGGGCCGTTAATGAAAAACTGTTTTTT | CASSSTGQGAVNEKLFF
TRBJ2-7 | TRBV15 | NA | TGTGCCACCAGCAGAGGAGGGATGAAGAACGAGCAGTACTTC | CATSRGGMKNEQYF
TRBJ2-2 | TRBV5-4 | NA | TGTGCCAGCAGTGCGGGACTTTCTACCGGGGAGCTGTTTTTT | CASSAGLSTGELFF
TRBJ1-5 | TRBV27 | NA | TGTGCCAGCAGTCCCCCCAGGGGGCCCCAGCATTTT | CASSPPRGPQHF
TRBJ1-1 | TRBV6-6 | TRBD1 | TGTGCCACATGGACAGGGTTAGATGCTTTCTTT | CATWTGLDAFF
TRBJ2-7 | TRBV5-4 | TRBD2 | TGTGCCAGCAGCCGGACTAGCGGGGCCTACGAGCAGTACTTC | CASSRTSGAYEQYF
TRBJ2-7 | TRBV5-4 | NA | TGTGCCAGCAGCTTGGGTTACGAGCAGTACTTC | CASSLGYEQYF